This T cell receptor delta chain was sequenced in a study of delta chains in infants with herpesvirus infections. Study as a whole: From birth, Ugandan infants were followed prospectively for primary CMV infection. Postnatally CMV-infected infants were checked for a public fetal Vdelta1/Vgamma8 clonotype.

Notes on the study in general: Absence in CMV-uninfected infants may reflect the detection limit only. Among 15 to 20 CMV-infected infants, a few showed the public Vdelta1 clonotype.

Gamma-chain- and delta-chain-specific primers converted PBMC RNA into TCR cDNA. TCRdb reapplied CATT to the RT-PCR reads. The table has 320 or so delta-chain clones, less than 70% seen once. This CDR3 has 21 amino acids. Germline CDR1 is TSWWSYY and CDR2 is QGS. Worth noting for this clone: The antigen is undetermined. The protein that TCRdb holds for this DNA derives from a much larger clone and differs from the translated DNA at residue 3, which likely indicates a read error; the protein shown here is translated from the DNA.

The material sequenced was peripheral blood, taken at time point 1 of longitudinal follow-up. This TCR was recovered from a human donor who was a Ugandan infant, either HIV-exposed or HIV-unexposed (not recorded which). J is TRDJ1 and V is TRDV1, with 8 nucleotides matching TRDD3. The CDR3 coding sequence is TGTGCTATTGGGGAAACGGCCCTTCACCCCGTACTGGGGGCCGAACCAAATAAACTCATCTTT. It yields the protein CAIGETALHPVLGAEPNKLIF.